A selection of T cell receptor beta chains follows, all from one sample in a study of T cells in Graves' hyperthyroidism and ophthalmopathy. Each CDR3 protein gets one entry after TCRdb re-called the multiplex PCR reads with MiXCR. The table records around 600,000 distinct CDR3 sequences, about a sixth of them present only once. Sequences were obtained from blood. These receptors were obtained from a woman aged 25 to 45 with Graves' hyperthyroidism. Each CDR3 is given with its conserved first and last residue. A D gene is named only where the DNA matches it firmly. Clone size appears in some rows only: once, few, many, or a class for an expanded clone.

d_gene: NA; j_gene: TRBJ2-7; v_gene: TRBV11-2; abundance: NA; CDR3nt: TGTGCCAGCAGCGTTGTGAACGACTACGAGCAGTACTTC; CDR3aa: CASSVVNDYEQYF
d_gene: TRBD2; j_gene: TRBJ2-7; v_gene: TRBV28; abundance: many; CDR3nt: TGTGCCAGCAGTCCCAACTTTCTAGCGGGAGTCCGCTACGAGCAGTACTTC; CDR3aa: CASSPNFLAGVRYEQYF
d_gene: NA; j_gene: TRBJ2-2; v_gene: TRBV12-3/TRBV12-4; abundance: few; CDR3nt: TGTGCCAGCAGTTTAGCCGGAGGTGAACTGTTTTTT; CDR3aa: CASSLAGGELFF
d_gene: TRBD1; j_gene: TRBJ1-3; v_gene: TRBV19; abundance: few; CDR3nt: TGTGCCAGTAGTTCGCCGACAGGGGAAGTGTCTGGAAACACCATATATTTT; CDR3aa: CASSSPTGEVSGNTIYF
d_gene: TRBD2; j_gene: TRBJ2-3; v_gene: TRBV14; abundance: many; CDR3nt: TGTGCCAGCAGCCAACCGGGACTAGCGACAGATACGCAGTATTTT; CDR3aa: CASSQPGLATDTQYF
d_gene: TRBD1; j_gene: TRBJ2-4; v_gene: TRBV20-1; abundance: many; CDR3nt: TGCAGTGCCACGCCAGGGACAGGGAGGAACATTCAGTACTTC; CDR3aa: CSATPGTGRNIQYF
d_gene: TRBD1; j_gene: TRBJ1-2; v_gene: TRBV2; abundance: many; CDR3nt: TGTGCCAGCAGTGAAAAAGCGACAGGGGACTATGGCTACACCTTC; CDR3aa: CASSEKATGDYGYTF
d_gene: TRBD1; j_gene: TRBJ2-5; v_gene: TRBV5-1; abundance: NA; CDR3nt: TGCGCCAGCACCCGTGGACAGGGGGCAAGTCAAGAGACCCAGTACTTC; CDR3aa: CASTRGQGASQETQYF
d_gene: TRBD1; j_gene: TRBJ1-6; v_gene: TRBV7-8; abundance: many; CDR3nt: TGTGCCAGCAGCTTAGTAGGGGGCGGATCACCCCTCCACTTT; CDR3aa: CASSLVGGGSPLHF
d_gene: TRBD1; j_gene: TRBJ2-1; v_gene: TRBV6-2/TRBV6-3; abundance: NA; CDR3nt: TGTGCCAGCAGTCACGGGACCGGGACAGGGTCGGTCCATGAGCAGTTCTTC; CDR3aa: CASSHGTGTGSVHEQFF
d_gene: NA; j_gene: TRBJ1-1; v_gene: TRBV4-1; abundance: many; CDR3nt: TGCGCCAGCAGCCAGTTACGGGACAACACTGAAGCTTTCTTT; CDR3aa: CASSQLRDNTEAFF
d_gene: NA; j_gene: TRBJ2-1; v_gene: TRBV3-1; abundance: many; CDR3nt: TGTGCCAGCAGCCAAGATGCGGGGCTACACAATGAGCAGTTCTTC; CDR3aa: CASSQDAGLHNEQFF
d_gene: NA; j_gene: TRBJ2-2; v_gene: TRBV7-2; abundance: many; CDR3nt: TGTGCCAGCAGCTTCAGAGGGACTGGGAGGTTCGGGGAGCTGTTTTTT; CDR3aa: CASSFRGTGRFGELFF
d_gene: NA; j_gene: TRBJ1-2; v_gene: TRBV10-3; abundance: NA; CDR3nt: TGTGCCATCATTTCGGAGGGGGACTATGGCTACACCTTC; CDR3aa: CAIISEGDYGYTF
d_gene: TRBD2; j_gene: TRBJ2-7; v_gene: TRBV11-2; abundance: many; CDR3nt: TGTGCCAGCAGCCCAGCGGGAGGGACCTCCTACGAGCAGTACTTC; CDR3aa: CASSPAGGTSYEQYF
d_gene: NA; j_gene: TRBJ2-1; v_gene: TRBV2; abundance: many; CDR3nt: TGTGCCAGCAGAACCGGGAGCGGGTCGAATGAGCAGTTCTTC; CDR3aa: CASRTGSGSNEQFF
d_gene: NA; j_gene: TRBJ2-1; v_gene: TRBV14; abundance: few; CDR3nt: TGTGCCAGCAGCCTTATTCCCGGTGGGGCCTACAATGAGCAGTTCTTC; CDR3aa: CASSLIPGGAYNEQFF
d_gene: NA; j_gene: TRBJ2-7; v_gene: TRBV4-1; abundance: NA; CDR3nt: TGCGCCAGCAGCCAACGGGACAACACCTACGAGCAGTACTTC; CDR3aa: CASSQRDNTYEQYF
d_gene: TRBD2; j_gene: TRBJ2-2; v_gene: TRBV10-3; abundance: many; CDR3nt: TGTGCCATCAGTGGGGGTAGCGGGCACGGGGAGCTGTTTTTT; CDR3aa: CAISGGSGHGELFF
d_gene: NA; j_gene: TRBJ2-7; v_gene: TRBV6-5; abundance: many; CDR3nt: TGTGCCAGCAGTTACTCGAACAGGGTCTACGAGCAGTACTTC; CDR3aa: CASSYSNRVYEQYF
d_gene: TRBD2; j_gene: TRBJ2-1; v_gene: TRBV4-3; abundance: NA; CDR3nt: TGCGCCAGCAGCCAAGGCAAAGTCGCGGGAGCGCCCTACAATGAGCAGTTCTTC; CDR3aa: CASSQGKVAGAPYNEQFF
d_gene: NA; j_gene: TRBJ1-2; v_gene: TRBV6-1; abundance: many; CDR3nt: TGTGCCAGCAGACCGGGACGGAGTTATGGCTACACCTTC; CDR3aa: CASRPGRSYGYTF
d_gene: TRBD2; j_gene: TRBJ2-5; v_gene: TRBV9; abundance: NA; CDR3nt: TGTGCCAGCAGCGTAGCTGGGACTAGCGGGACCCAAGAGACCCAGTACTTC; CDR3aa: CASSVAGTSGTQETQYF
d_gene: NA; j_gene: TRBJ2-3; v_gene: TRBV30; abundance: many; CDR3nt: TGTGCCTGGACTCGGGAGAGTACAGATACGCAGTATTTT; CDR3aa: CAWTRESTDTQYF
d_gene: NA; j_gene: TRBJ2-7; v_gene: TRBV9; abundance: few; CDR3nt: TGTGCCAGCAGCAGACCGGACTCTCATTACGAGCAGTACTTC; CDR3aa: CASSRPDSHYEQYF
d_gene: NA; j_gene: TRBJ1-4; v_gene: TRBV19; abundance: NA; CDR3nt: TGTGCCAGTAGTACGTACAGGGCGGAAAAACTGTTTTTT; CDR3aa: CASSTYRAEKLFF
d_gene: NA; j_gene: TRBJ2-1; v_gene: TRBV2; abundance: many; CDR3nt: TGTGCCAGCAGTGATAGAGGACTAAGGGTCTACAATGAGCAGTTCTTC; CDR3aa: CASSDRGLRVYNEQFF
d_gene: TRBD1; j_gene: TRBJ1-2; v_gene: TRBV18; abundance: many; CDR3nt: TGTGCCAGCTCATCGGACACAGGGGATGGCTACACCTTC; CDR3aa: CASSSDTGDGYTF
d_gene: TRBD2; j_gene: TRBJ2-3; v_gene: TRBV6-1; abundance: NA; CDR3nt: TGTGCCAGCGACATCCAAGCCGGGACTAGCGGGACGCCGCTACCTAGCACAGATACGCAGTATTTT; CDR3aa: CASDIQAGTSGTPLPSTDTQYF
d_gene: NA; j_gene: TRBJ2-7; v_gene: TRBV3-1; abundance: NA; CDR3nt: TGTGCCAGCAGCCAAGGGACAGCTAGCTCCTACGAGCAGTACTTC; CDR3aa: CASSQGTASSYEQYF
d_gene: NA; j_gene: TRBJ2-3; v_gene: TRBV9; abundance: NA; CDR3nt: TGTGCCAGCAGCGTAGATGCTGGGGGCAGACGGGGCACAGATACGCAGTATTTT; CDR3aa: CASSVDAGGRRGTDTQYF
d_gene: TRBD2; j_gene: TRBJ2-3; v_gene: TRBV20-1; abundance: many; CDR3nt: TGCAGTGCTAGAGTAATGGCCGGGACTAGCGGGAGAGAGGGGTTCGCAGATACGCAGTATTTT; CDR3aa: CSARVMAGTSGREGFADTQYF
d_gene: NA; j_gene: TRBJ1-2; v_gene: TRBV6-1; abundance: few; CDR3nt: TGTGCCAGCAGTTCCCTCGGGGCGTACTATGGCTACACCTTC; CDR3aa: CASSSLGAYYGYTF
d_gene: TRBD2; j_gene: TRBJ2-2; v_gene: TRBV20-1; abundance: NA; CDR3nt: TGCAGTGCTAGAGGAGGAGGGAGCGGGGGCACCGGGGAGCTGTTTTTT; CDR3aa: CSARGGGSGGTGELFF
d_gene: NA; j_gene: TRBJ1-5; v_gene: TRBV7-9; abundance: NA; CDR3nt: TGTGCCAGCAGCTTAGGCGGAGAGTTAAACAATCAGCCCCAGCATTTT; CDR3aa: CASSLGGELNNQPQHF
d_gene: NA; j_gene: TRBJ2-5; v_gene: TRBV11-3; abundance: many; CDR3nt: TGTGCCAGCAGCCCTTCACCGGGACAAGGCGAGACCCAGTACTTC; CDR3aa: CASSPSPGQGETQYF
d_gene: NA; j_gene: TRBJ1-5; v_gene: TRBV5-1; abundance: many; CDR3nt: TGCGCCAGCAGCCTAGGACGGGATAATCAGCCCCAGCATTTT; CDR3aa: CASSLGRDNQPQHF